One and the same sample provided the 9 T cell receptor beta chains below, sequenced in a study of T-cell reconstitution after alpha-beta-depleted transplantation in children. It was with unique molecular identifiers that the TCRbeta library was prepared. TCRdb passed the PCR reads through MiXCR, listing each CDR3 protein once. Here the sample spans about 120,000 distinct CDR3 sequences, about 23% being singletons. The sample was PBMCs, mostly from graft donor cells, taken 180 days after TCRalphabeta/CD19-depleted stem cell transplant. The receptors were sampled from a male patient aged 2 to 10 who had a stem cell transplant for chronic granulomatous disease, so the T cells may come from the graft donor.

This chain uses TRBV29-1 with TRBJ1-1; D is possibly TRBD1 (5 bases). Germline CDR1 SQVTM, CDR2 ANQGSEA. The V gene lost 1 base and the J gene lost 10 bases, with 10 bases spanning the gap. The CDR3 has 11 residues. For the CDR3, the DNA is TGCAGCGTTGAAGGACAGAGAGCAGCTTTCTTT. Translation gives CSVEGQRAAFF.

This sequence joins TRBV6-2 or TRBV6-3 and TRBJ2-7; 7 positions match TRBD1. This CDR3 comprises 13 residues. Germline trimming cut 8 bases from V and 3 bases from J; bases unmatched to any gene: 7. The germline gives CDR1 MNHEY, CDR2 SVGEGT. The CDR3 spells CASYRQGDYEQYF. In DNA form, the CDR3 reads TGTGCCAGCTATCGGCAGGGGGACTACGAGCAGTACTTC.

Here the CDR3 reads CASNKGMNTEAFF. For the CDR3, the DNA is TGTGCCAGCAATAAGGGGATGAACACTGAAGCTTTCTTT. The V gene is TRBV6-1, the J gene TRBJ1-1, with a tentative D call TRBD1 (5 bases). CDR3 length: 13 residues. Looked up from germline, CDR1 is MNHNS and CDR2 is SASEGT. V lost 7 bases and J 0 bases, leaving 9 bases between the germline ends.

This clonotype has more than one count but fewer than ten. The CDR3 region is CAIISGGKRNTGELFF. CDR3 DNA sequence: TGTGCTATTATAAGCGGGGGAAAAAGAAACACCGGGGAGCTGTTTTTT. The chain has TRBV12-3 or TRBV12-4 and TRBJ2-2; 8 bases agree with TRBD2. This CDR3 is 16 amino acids long.

The chain couples TRBV5-6 to TRBJ1-5; D perhaps matches TRBD1 (5 bases). Per the germline V gene, CDR1 is SGHDT and CDR2 is YYEEEE. The CDR3 is 13 amino acids. Trimming shortened V by 9 bases and J by 2 bases, and 12 bases separated the two germline ends. CDR3 in amino acids: CAMSAGGNQPQHF. DNA for the CDR3: TGTGCCATGAGCGCGGGGGGCAATCAGCCCCAGCATTTT.

This clonotype turned up a few times. The J gene is TRBJ2-1, the V gene TRBV29-1; 7 positions match TRBD2. CDR3 length: 13 amino acids. Germline lookup yields CDR1 SQVTM and CDR2 ANQGSEA. With V trimmed by 4 bases and J by 9 bases, 9 bases remained unmatched. The CDR3 nucleotides are TGCAGCGTTGCCGGGACTACAACGACTGAGCAGTTCTTC. This gives the protein CSVAGTTTTEQFF.

This clonotype has a count of ten or more. One end of the junction does not line up with germline, which may come from a read error. The chain joins TRBV9 to TRBJ2-2; D remains ambiguous. The CDR3 is 14 residues long. From germline, CDR1 is SGDLS and CDR2 YYNGEE. Here the CDR3 DNA reads TGTGCCAGCAGGGTAGCTTCGAACACCGGGGAGCTGTTTTTT. Translation: CASRVASNTGELFF.

The rearrangement uses TRBV5-5 and TRBJ1-5; no definite D call. Germline-derived CDR1 and CDR2 are SGHKS and YYEKEE (reference sequence). This CDR3 spans 14 amino acids. The V end was cut by 7 bases, the J end by 6 bases, with 17 bases between. CDR3 DNA: TGTGCCAGCGGAGCCTCAGGAGGAGGTCAGCCCCAGCATTTT. It codes for CASGASGGGQPQHF.

This clonotype was picked up many times. The chain links TRBV19 to TRBJ2-5; D not resolved. This CDR3 region has 13 residues. The V end lost 0 bases, the J end lost 5 bases, and 7 bases lay between the germline ends. Germline V CDR1 and CDR2: LNHDA, SQIVND (reference sequence). The CDR3: CASSIDSGETQYF. Here the CDR3 DNA reads TGTGCCAGTAGTATAGACAGTGGGGAGACCCAGTACTTC.